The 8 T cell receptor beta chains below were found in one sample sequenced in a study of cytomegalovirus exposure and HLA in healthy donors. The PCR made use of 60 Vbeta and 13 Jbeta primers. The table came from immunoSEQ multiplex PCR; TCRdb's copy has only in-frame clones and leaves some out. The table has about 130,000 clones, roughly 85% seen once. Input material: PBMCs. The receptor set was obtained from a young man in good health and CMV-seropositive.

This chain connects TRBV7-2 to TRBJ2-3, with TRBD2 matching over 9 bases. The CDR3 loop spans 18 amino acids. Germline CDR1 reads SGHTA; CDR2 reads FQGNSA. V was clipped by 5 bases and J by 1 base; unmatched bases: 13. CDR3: CASSPRVGSGGRTDTQYF. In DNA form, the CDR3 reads TGTGCCAGCAGCCCCCGGGTAGGTAGCGGGGGACGCACAGATACGCAGTATTTT.

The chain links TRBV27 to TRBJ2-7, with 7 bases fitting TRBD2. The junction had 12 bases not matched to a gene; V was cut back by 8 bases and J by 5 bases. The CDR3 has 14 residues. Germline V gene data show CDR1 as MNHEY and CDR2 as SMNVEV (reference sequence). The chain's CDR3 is CASRGTTSYDEQYF. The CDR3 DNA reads TGTGCCAGCCGAGGGACTACTAGCTATGACGAGCAGTACTTC.

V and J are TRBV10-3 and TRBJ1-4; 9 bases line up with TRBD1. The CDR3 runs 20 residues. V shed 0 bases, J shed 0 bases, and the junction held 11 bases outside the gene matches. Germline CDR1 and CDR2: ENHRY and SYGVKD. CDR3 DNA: TGTGCCATCAGTGAGTCAGGAGGACAGGGGTTTGACACAACTAATGAAAAACTGTTTTTT. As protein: CAISESGGQGFDTTNEKLFF.

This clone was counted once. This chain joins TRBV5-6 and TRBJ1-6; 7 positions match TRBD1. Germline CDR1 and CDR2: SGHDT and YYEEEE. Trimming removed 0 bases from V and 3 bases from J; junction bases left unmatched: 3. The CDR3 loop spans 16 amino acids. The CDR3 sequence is CASSLEQGFYNSPLHF. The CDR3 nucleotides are TGTGCCAGCAGCTTGGAACAGGGGTTCTATAATTCACCCCTCCACTTT.

The CDR3 here is CASSETGANYGYTF. DNA of the CDR3: TGTGCCAGCAGCGAGACAGGGGCTAACTATGGCTACACCTTC. This sequence joins TRBV9 and TRBJ1-2; TRBD1 matches 8 bases. CDR3 length equals 14 residues. Germline values: CDR1 SGDLS, CDR2 YYNGEE. After removal of 3 bases from V and 0 bases from J, the junction contained 1 base not matched to a gene.

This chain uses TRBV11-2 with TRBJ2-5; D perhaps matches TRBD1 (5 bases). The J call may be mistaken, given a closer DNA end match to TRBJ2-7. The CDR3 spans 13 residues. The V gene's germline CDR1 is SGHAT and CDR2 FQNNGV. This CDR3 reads CASSLPGYYEQYF. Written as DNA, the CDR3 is TGTGCCAGCAGCTTACCAGGGTACTACGAGCAGTACTTC.

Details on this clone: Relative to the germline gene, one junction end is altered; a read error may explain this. The DNA of the CDR3 is TGTGCCAGCAGCTATATGGGCCCCGGCACATATACGCAGTATTTT. It is translated as CASSYMGPGTYTQYF. The chain combines TRBV5-4 with TRBJ2-3; D call uncertain. The CDR3 length is 15 residues. Germline lookup yields CDR1 SGHNT and CDR2 YYREEE (reference sequence).

The CDR3 nucleotides are TGCGCCAGCAGAGCTGAGGTCTCCTACAATGAGCAGTTCTTC. It encodes CASRAEVSYNEQFF. The chain employs TRBV5-1 and TRBJ2-1; the D is unclear. Germline lookup yields CDR1 SGHRS and CDR2 YFSETQ. CDR3 length equals 14 residues. Trimming shortened V by 5 bases and J by 0 bases, and 9 bases separated the two germline ends. The full variable domain, in which reference TRBV5-1 and TRBJ2-1 provide the parts outside the CDR3, is KAGVTQTPRYLIKTRGQQVTLSCSPISGHRSVSWYQQTPGQGLQFLFEYFSETQRNKGNFPGRFSGRQFSNSRSEMNVSTLELGDSALYLCASRAEVSYNEQFFGPGTRLTVL.